This T cell receptor beta chain emerged from a study of cytomegalovirus exposure and HLA in healthy donors. The study's findings and limits: In a later analysis, at a false discovery rate of 0.05, over 15,000 TCR beta sequences were associated with HLA alleles. Rarity characterized most TCR sequences, yet some public TCRs appeared in many donors. In an earlier analysis, about 87% or about 30%: the productive usage of most TCR beta V segments.

This CDR3 region has 16 residues. The V gene's germline CDR1 is LNHDA and CDR2 SQIVND (reference sequence). V lost 1 base and J 7 bases, leaving 17 bases between the germline ends. About this clone: What it recognizes is unknown.

Primers: 60 Vbeta forward and 13 Jbeta reverse. Profiled with immunoSEQ multiplex PCR; TCRdb holds only in-frame clones, not every one. The sample includes 90,000 to 150,000 clones, 60% to 85% seen only once; the top ten take about 3.5%. The chain links TRBV19 to TRBJ1-5; perhaps TRBD1 as D (6 bases). The TCR was taken from a woman in her twenties or thirties in good health and CMV-seropositive. The sequencing input was PBMCs. The CDR3 reads CASSIARTGRGQPQHF. DNA of the CDR3: TGTGCCAGTAGTATAGCTCGAACAGGGAGGGGGCAGCCCCAGCATTTT. The complete variable domain, with remaining parts taken from reference TRBV19 and TRBJ1-5, reads DGGITQSPKYLFRKEGQNVTLSCEQNLNHDAMYWYRQDPGQGLRLIYYSQIVNDFQKGDIAEGYSVSREKKESFPLTVTSAQKNPTAFYLCASSIARTGRGQPQHFGDGTRLSIL.